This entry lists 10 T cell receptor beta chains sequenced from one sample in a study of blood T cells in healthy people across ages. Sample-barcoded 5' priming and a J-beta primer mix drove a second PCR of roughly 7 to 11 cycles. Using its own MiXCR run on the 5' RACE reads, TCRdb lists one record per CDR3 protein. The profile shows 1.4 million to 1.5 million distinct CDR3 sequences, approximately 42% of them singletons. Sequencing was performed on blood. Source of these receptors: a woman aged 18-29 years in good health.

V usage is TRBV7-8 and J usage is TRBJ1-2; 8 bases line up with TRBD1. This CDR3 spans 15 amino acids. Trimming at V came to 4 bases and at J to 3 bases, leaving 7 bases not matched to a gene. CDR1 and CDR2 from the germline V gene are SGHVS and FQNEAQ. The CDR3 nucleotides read TGTGCCAGCAGCTCTAGACAGGGGCACGACTATGGCTACACCTTC. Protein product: CASSSRQGHDYGYTF.

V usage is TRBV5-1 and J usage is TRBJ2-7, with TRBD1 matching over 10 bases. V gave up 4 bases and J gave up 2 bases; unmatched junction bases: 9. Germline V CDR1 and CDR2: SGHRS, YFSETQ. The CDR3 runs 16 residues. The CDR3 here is CASSRSSGQGAYEQYF. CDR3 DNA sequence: TGCGCCAGCAGCCGGAGTTCCGGACAGGGGGCCTACGAGCAGTACTTC.

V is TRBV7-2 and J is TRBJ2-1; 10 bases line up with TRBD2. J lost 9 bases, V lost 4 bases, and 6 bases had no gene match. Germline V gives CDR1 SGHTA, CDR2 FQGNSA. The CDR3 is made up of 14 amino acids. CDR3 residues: CASSSGWTSGEQFF. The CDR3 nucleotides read TGTGCCAGCAGCTCCGGATGGACTAGCGGTGAGCAGTTCTTC.

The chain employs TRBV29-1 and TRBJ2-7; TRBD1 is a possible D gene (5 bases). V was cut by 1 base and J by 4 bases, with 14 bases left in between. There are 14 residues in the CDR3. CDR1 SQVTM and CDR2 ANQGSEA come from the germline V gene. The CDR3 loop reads CSVEGGRPPYEQYF. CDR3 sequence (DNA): TGCAGCGTTGAAGGGGGCAGGCCCCCTTACGAGCAGTACTTC.

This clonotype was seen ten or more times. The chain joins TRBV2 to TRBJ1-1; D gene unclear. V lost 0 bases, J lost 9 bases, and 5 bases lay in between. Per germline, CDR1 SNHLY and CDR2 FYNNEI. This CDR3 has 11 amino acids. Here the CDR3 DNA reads TGTGCCAGCAGTGAAGCGCGTCAAGCTTTCTTT. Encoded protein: CASSEARQAFF.

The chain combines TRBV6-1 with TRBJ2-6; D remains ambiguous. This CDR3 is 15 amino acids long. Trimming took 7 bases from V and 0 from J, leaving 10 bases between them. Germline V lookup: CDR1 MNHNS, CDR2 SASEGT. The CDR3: CASTPENSGANVLTF. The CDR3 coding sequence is TGTGCCAGCACCCCCGAGAACTCTGGGGCCAACGTCCTGACTTTC.

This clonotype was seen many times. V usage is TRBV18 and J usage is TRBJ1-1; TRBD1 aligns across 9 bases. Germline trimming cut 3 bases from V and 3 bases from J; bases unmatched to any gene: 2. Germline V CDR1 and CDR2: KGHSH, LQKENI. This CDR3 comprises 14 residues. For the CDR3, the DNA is TGTGCCAGCTCACCCCGGGACAGGGACACTGAAGCTTTCTTT. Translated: CASSPRDRDTEAFF.

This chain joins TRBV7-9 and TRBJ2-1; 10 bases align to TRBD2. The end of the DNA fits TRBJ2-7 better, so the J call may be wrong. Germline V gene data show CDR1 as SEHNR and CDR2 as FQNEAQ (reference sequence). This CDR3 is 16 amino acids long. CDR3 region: CASSSSGGAVIDEQYF. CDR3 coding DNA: TGTGCCAGCAGCTCAAGCGGGGGGGCCGTCATTGACGAGCAGTACTTC.

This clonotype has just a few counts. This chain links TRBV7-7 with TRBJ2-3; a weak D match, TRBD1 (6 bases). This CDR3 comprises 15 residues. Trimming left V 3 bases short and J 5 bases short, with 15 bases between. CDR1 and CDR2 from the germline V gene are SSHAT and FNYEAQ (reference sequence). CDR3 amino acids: CASSLRVGGGDTQYF. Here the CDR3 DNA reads TGTGCCAGCAGCTTGCGGGTAGGGGGTGGAGATACGCAGTATTTT.

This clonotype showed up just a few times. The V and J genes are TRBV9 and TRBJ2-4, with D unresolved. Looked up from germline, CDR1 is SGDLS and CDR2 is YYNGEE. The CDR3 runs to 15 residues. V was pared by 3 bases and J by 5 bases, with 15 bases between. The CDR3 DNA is TGTGCCAGCAGCGCCCCAGGCCACCTCGAAAACATTCAGTACTTC. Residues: CASSAPGHLENIQYF.